Below are 25 T cell receptor beta chains sequenced from a single sample in a study of blood T cell repertoires in COVID-19. Profiled with immunoSEQ multiplex PCR; TCRdb holds only in-frame clones, not every one. The top ten clones hold approximately 4.6% of a sample with approximately 75,000 clones, around 85% of them seen once. The sequenced material came from peripheral blood. The receptor source for this set is a man older than 75 with acute or convalescent COVID-19.

This sequence joins TRBV10-2 and TRBJ2-1; 8 bases map to TRBD1. CDR3 length equals 20 residues. The V gene's germline CDR1 is WSHSY and CDR2 SAAADI. Losses at the gene ends were 0 bases for V and 1 base for J; bases not matched to a gene: 14. The CDR3 region is CASSESGQGGRGLSYNEQFF. DNA for the CDR3: TGCGCCAGCAGTGAGTCAGGACAGGGTGGAAGAGGCTTGTCCTACAATGAGCAGTTCTTC.

The chain carries TRBV5-1 and TRBJ1-2, with 9 positions matching TRBD1. This CDR3 comprises 13 residues. Germline V gene data show CDR1 as SGHRS and CDR2 as YFSETQ. The V and J ends lost 2 bases and 6 bases, in that order; junction bases with no gene match: 2. This CDR3 is CASSFRTGDGYTF. The CDR3 nucleotides read TGCGCCAGCAGCTTTCGGACAGGGGATGGCTACACCTTC. The full variable domain, with the rest looked up from reference TRBV5-1 and TRBJ1-2, is KAGVTQTPRYLIKTRGQQVTLSCSPISGHRSVSWYQQTPGQGLQFLFEYFSETQRNKGNFPGRFSGRQFSNSRSEMNVSTLELGDSALYLCASSFRTGDGYTFGSGTRLTVV.

This clone was detected once. The V gene is TRBV6-5, the J gene TRBJ2-7; TRBD1 agrees at 7 bases. CDR3 size: 14 residues. The trim removed 11 bases at V and 7 bases at J, leaving 17 bases unmatched. In germline, CDR1 is MNHEY, CDR2 SVGAGI. The CDR3 loop reads CASKQGRGNGEQYF. CDR3 nucleotides: TGTGCCTCCAAACAGGGCAGGGGGAATGGGGAGCAGTACTTC.

V is TRBV25-1 and J is TRBJ2-7; 8 positions match TRBD1. The CDR3 spans 14 residues. CDR1 MGHDK and CDR2 SYGVNS come from the germline V gene. J gave up 0 bases and V 5 bases, and 3 bases lay outside the gene matches. Here the CDR3 reads CASSYGQGSYEQYF. The DNA for the CDR3 is TGTGCCAGCAGTTACGGACAGGGCTCCTACGAGCAGTACTTC.

The gene calls are TRBV29-1 and TRBJ1-2; D might be TRBD1 (5 bases). Germline lookup yields CDR1 SQVTM and CDR2 ANQGSEA. This CDR3 has 14 residues. Trimming pared 0 bases from V and 4 bases from J, leaving 12 bases between. The CDR3 loop reads CSVEDREGSYGYTF. CDR3 in DNA: TGCAGCGTTGAAGACAGGGAGGGTAGCTATGGCTACACCTTC.

V is TRBV4-1 and J is TRBJ2-2; 15 positions match TRBD2. Germline-derived CDR1 and CDR2 are MGHRA and YSYEKL. The ends lost 0 bases at V and 4 bases at J; junction bases unmatched: 3. CDR3 size: 18 residues. The CDR3: CASSQEGLAGGSTGELFF. The CDR3 nucleotides read TGCGCCAGCAGCCAAGAAGGACTAGCGGGGGGGTCCACCGGGGAGCTGTTTTTT.

This clone was seen only once. This chain uses TRBV7-6 with TRBJ1-4, with TRBD1 as a possible D gene (5 bases). CDR1 is SGHVS, CDR2 FNYEAQ, per germline. The CDR3 runs 14 residues. V was pared by 1 base and J by 6 bases, with 9 bases between. This CDR3 is CASSLGQGHEKLFF. As DNA, the CDR3 is TGTGCCAGCAGCTTAGGGCAGGGTCATGAAAAACTGTTTTTT. Looking up the rest from reference TRBV7-6 and TRBJ1-4 gives the full variable domain: GAGVSQSPRYKVTKRGQDVALRCDPISGHVSLYWYRQALGQGPEFLTYFNYEAQQDKSGLPNDRFSAERPEGSISTLTIQRTEQRDSAMYRCASSLGQGHEKLFFGSGTQLSVL.

The V gene is TRBV12-3 or TRBV12-4, the J gene TRBJ2-7, with D maybe TRBD2 (5 bases). The CDR3 covers 13 residues. V lost 2 bases to trimming and J lost 6 bases, with 11 bases between them. The CDR3 region is CASSLLLDPEQYF. CDR3 in DNA: TGTGCCAGCAGTTTACTACTAGACCCCGAGCAGTACTTC.

This clone is a singleton in its sample. The genes are TRBV30 and TRBJ1-1; D gene ambiguous. Germline CDR1 and CDR2: GTSNPN and SVGIG (reference sequence). This CDR3 has 12 amino acids. V gave up 1 base and J gave up 1 base, with 4 bases separating them. The CDR3 protein is CAWSDRNTEAFF. CDR3 sequence (DNA): TGTGCCTGGAGTGACAGGAACACTGAAGCTTTCTTT.

This clone appeared a single time. The chain has TRBV7-2 and TRBJ2-6; 10 bases align to TRBD1. Germline lookup yields CDR1 SGHTA and CDR2 FQGNSA. This CDR3 has 17 residues. With 5 bases clipped from V and 1 base from J, the junction kept 5 bases outside the gene matches. CDR3 DNA: TGTGCCAGCAGCCCGGGACAGGGGTTGTCTGGGGCCAACGTCCTGACTTTC. Amino acid sequence: CASSPGQGLSGANVLTF.

Points on this clone: Other DNA sequences of this sample code for an identical CDR3. CDR3 protein: CASSIQGANTGELFF. CDR3 DNA sequence: TGTGCCAGTAGTATACAGGGGGCGAACACCGGGGAGCTGTTTTTT. V usage is TRBV19 and J usage is TRBJ2-2, with 7 nucleotides matching TRBD1. The junction had 0 bases not matched to a gene; V was cut back by 2 bases and J by 0 bases. CDR1 is LNHDA and CDR2 is SQIVND in the germline V gene (reference sequence). There are 15 residues in the CDR3.

V is TRBV5-1 and J is TRBJ1-2; tentative D call: TRBD1 (5 bases). The germline V and J ends were trimmed by 4 bases and 6 bases, with 16 bases remaining between them. CDR3 length: 14 amino acids. The V gene's germline CDR1 is SGHRS and CDR2 YFSETQ. CDR3 loop: CASSPLYSGDGYTF. The CDR3 nucleotides read TGCGCCAGCAGCCCCCTCTATTCGGGGGATGGCTACACCTTC. Using reference TRBV5-1 and TRBJ1-2 for the parts outside the CDR3, the full variable domain is KAGVTQTPRYLIKTRGQQVTLSCSPISGHRSVSWYQQTPGQGLQFLFEYFSETQRNKGNFPGRFSGRQFSNSRSEMNVSTLELGDSALYLCASSPLYSGDGYTFGSGTRLTVV.

This clone appeared a single time. The chain recombines TRBV2 with TRBJ1-2; weak D call: TRBD1 (6 bases). Trimming removed 2 bases from V and 0 bases from J, with 10 bases in between. This CDR3 is built from 15 residues. CDR1 and CDR2 from the germline V gene are SNHLY and FYNNEI. CDR3 sequence (DNA): TGTGCCAGCAGTGAAAACAGGGTCCCTAACTATGGCTACACCTTC. It translates to CASSENRVPNYGYTF.

V gene TRBV3-1 (or the pseudogene TRBV3-2) combines with J gene TRBJ2-5; 8 bases fit TRBD1. After removal of 0 bases from V and 3 bases from J, the junction contained 6 bases not matched to a gene. The V gene's germline CDR1 is LGHDT and CDR2 YNNKEL (reference sequence). CDR3 length: 16 residues. This CDR3 is CASSQDWAGGEETQYF. The DNA for the CDR3 is TGTGCCAGCAGCCAAGATTGGGCAGGGGGCGAAGAGACCCAGTACTTC.

The table lists this clone with a few counts. The V and J genes are TRBV7-2 and TRBJ2-5; 8 bases agree with TRBD2. The CDR3 is 15 amino acids. Losses at the gene ends were 3 bases for V and 2 bases for J; bases not matched to a gene: 5. In germline, CDR1 is SGHTA, CDR2 FQGNSA. The CDR3 DNA follows: TGTGCCAGCAGCTTTCAAGCGGGGGTACAAGAGACCCAGTACTTC. This translates into CASSFQAGVQETQYF.

The V gene is TRBV29-1, the J gene TRBJ2-5, with 7 bases aligning to TRBD2. The CDR3 has 13 residues. The germline V gene encodes CDR1 SQVTM and CDR2 ANQGSEA. Unmatched junction bases numbered 6, after V lost 4 bases and J lost 4 bases. CDR3 protein: CSVVGGRRETQYF. The CDR3 DNA reads TGCAGCGTTGTCGGCGGGAGACGAGAGACCCAGTACTTC.

J is TRBJ2-7 and V is TRBV6-2 or TRBV6-3; TRBD2 is a possible D gene (5 bases). The germline CDR1 and CDR2 sequences are MNHEY and SVGEGT. With 6 bases removed from V and 2 bases from J, the gap between germline ends came to 20 bases. The CDR3 runs 16 residues. CDR3 sequence: CASSLLAPGSTYEQYF. The CDR3 nucleotides read TGTGCCAGCAGCCTCCTCGCCCCGGGAAGCACCTACGAGCAGTACTTC.

This clone was found a few times. The gene calls are TRBV27 and TRBJ1-1, with 7 positions matching TRBD1. V trimming: 4 bases; J trimming: 2 bases; junction bases outside the gene matches: 1. Germline CDR1 and CDR2: MNHEY and SMNVEV (reference sequence). CDR3 length: 13 residues. CDR3 sequence reads: CASSWDSNTEAFF. CDR3 coding DNA: TGTGCCAGCAGTTGGGACAGTAACACTGAAGCTTTCTTT.

The rearrangement links TRBV19 to TRBJ1-2, with TRBD1 as a possible D gene (5 bases). CDR1 is LNHDA, CDR2 SQIVND, per germline (reference sequence). CDR3 size: 14 residues. V was clipped by 5 bases and J by 3 bases, with 13 bases between them. The CDR3: CASSPTDTYYGYTF. CDR3 DNA sequence: TGTGCCAGTAGTCCCACGGACACCTACTATGGCTACACCTTC.

The V and J genes are TRBV19 and TRBJ2-7, with 11 bases identical to TRBD1. From germline, CDR1 is LNHDA and CDR2 SQIVND (reference sequence). The CDR3 totals 16 residues. V shed 3 bases, J shed 4 bases, and the junction held 8 bases outside the gene matches. In DNA, the CDR3 is TGTGCCAGTAGTATTGCCTGGGACAGGGGGGGGTACGAGCAGTACTTC. Its translation is CASSIAWDRGGYEQYF.

The rearrangement joins TRBV5-1 to TRBJ2-2; TRBD1 matches 8 bases. CDR3 length: 15 amino acids. J gave up 2 bases and V 4 bases, and 4 bases lay outside the gene matches. CDR1 and CDR2 from the germline V gene are SGHRS and YFSETQ. The CDR3 sequence: CASSPDRGNTGELFF. The CDR3 nucleotides read TGCGCCAGCAGCCCCGACAGGGGCAACACCGGGGAGCTGTTTTTT.

V and J are TRBV30 and TRBJ1-1, with 7 nucleotides matching TRBD1. Trimming cost V 5 bases and J 9 bases; bases outside gene matches: 9. Per the germline V gene, CDR1 is GTSNPN and CDR2 is SVGIG (reference sequence). This CDR3 spans 12 amino acids. The CDR3 here is CAWFRTGTKAFF. For the CDR3, the DNA is TGTGCCTGGTTCAGGACAGGAACGAAAGCTTTCTTT.

The chain couples TRBV27 to TRBJ2-7; 9 nucleotides agree with TRBD2. J lost 2 bases, V lost 0 bases, and 5 bases had no gene match. The V gene's germline CDR1 is MNHEY and CDR2 SMNVEV (reference sequence). This CDR3 comprises 16 residues. The CDR3 bases are TGTGCCAGCAGTTTATCGTTAGCGGGGGCTACCTACGAGCAGTACTTC. It codes for CASSLSLAGATYEQYF.

The genes are TRBV27 and TRBJ1-2; a possible D gene is TRBD1 (6 bases). The V gene's germline CDR1 is MNHEY and CDR2 SMNVEV (reference sequence). The CDR3 is 15 amino acids. V was shortened by 2 bases and J by 4 bases, with 14 bases between the two germline ends. The CDR3 region is CASSLRGGVGYGYTF. In DNA form, the CDR3 reads TGTGCCAGCAGTTTACGGGGGGGCGTAGGCTATGGCTACACCTTC.

The V and J genes are TRBV6-4 and TRBJ2-2; the D is unclear. The CDR3 is 14 amino acids. Germline V gene data show CDR1 as MRHNA and CDR2 as SNTAGT. V lost 4 bases and J 5 bases, leaving 11 bases between the germline ends. CDR3 sequence (DNA): TGTGCCAGCAGTGGCCCAGGTGGGACCGGGGAGCTGTTTTTT. Its protein is CASSGPGGTGELFF.